The 22 T cell receptor beta chains in this list originate from one sample, sequenced in a study of T cell repertoires in cytomegalovirus infection. TCRdb re-derived calls from the reads in MiXCR, one entry per CDR3 protein. The sample has around 450,000 distinct CDR3 sequences, roughly a third seen once. Specimen: PBMCs. Source of these receptors: a human donor in good health (CMV status not recorded). Some clones in this sample may be carry-over from other donors' samples.

This clonotype was observed a handful of times. V usage is TRBV20-1 and J usage is TRBJ2-5, with 10 bases aligning to TRBD2. The CDR3 length is 15 residues. After removal of 0 bases from V and 7 bases from J, the junction contained 8 bases not matched to a gene. CDR1 is DFQATT, CDR2 SNEGSKA, per germline (reference sequence). The CDR3 spells CSARDRAASGGTQYF. CDR3 sequence (DNA): TGCAGTGCTAGAGATAGGGCCGCTAGCGGGGGGACCCAGTACTTC.

The chain employs TRBV3-1 and TRBJ2-1; TRBD1 or TRBD2 may be the D gene (5 bases each). Trimming removed 0 bases from V and 6 bases from J, with 15 bases in between. Germline assignment: CDR1 LGHDT and CDR2 YNNKEL (reference sequence). There are 16 residues in the CDR3. The DNA of the CDR3 is TGTGCCAGCAGCCAAGATCGGGGACGGATACTCAATGAGCAGTTCTTC. As protein: CASSQDRGRILNEQFF.

The chain has TRBV7-9 and TRBJ2-7; D gene ambiguous. This CDR3 region has 14 residues. Germline V gives CDR1 SEHNR, CDR2 FQNEAQ (reference sequence). V lost 2 bases and J 2 bases, leaving 10 bases between the germline ends. The CDR3 region has the DNA TGTGCCAGCAGCTTAAATGGGGTCACCTACGAGCAGTACTTC. Translated: CASSLNGVTYEQYF.

Remarks on this clonotype: At one of its ends the junction is not consistent with the germline gene, which may arise from a read error. This chain links TRBV7-2 with TRBJ1-6; 8 bases align to TRBD1. CDR3 size: 17 residues. Germline V CDR1 and CDR2: SGHTA, FQGNSA. This CDR3 reads CASSSGAGTGLQSPLQF. CDR3 sequence (DNA): TGTGCCAGCAGCTCGGGAGCCGGGACAGGCCTACAGTCACCCCTCCAGTTT.

In the case of this clonotype: The junction and the germline gene differ at one end; a read error may be behind it. The chain employs TRBV12-3 or TRBV12-4 and TRBJ1-3; unclear D gene. The length of the CDR3 is 12 residues. CDR3: CASSLGGSTIYF. CDR3 DNA: TGTGCCAGCAGTTTAGGGGGAAGCACCATATATTTT.

About this clonotype itself: One end of the junction does not line up with germline, which may come from a read error. The rearrangement joins TRBV19 to TRBJ1-2; D gene ambiguous. CDR3 length: 14 amino acids. Per the germline V gene, CDR1 is LNHDA and CDR2 is SQIVND (reference sequence). For the CDR3, the DNA is TGTGCCAGTAGGGATTTGGGTCCAGACTATGGCTACAACTTC. Translation: CASRDLGPDYGYNF.

This clonotype was found a few times. V is TRBV7-6 and J is TRBJ1-2; 7 nucleotides line up with TRBD1. The trim removed 3 bases at V and 13 bases at J, leaving 2 bases unmatched. This CDR3 region has 10 residues. Germline loops: CDR1 SGHVS, CDR2 FNYEAQ. CDR3 in DNA: TGTGCCAGCAGCTTCGACAGGGCCACCTTC. Translated, it gives CASSFDRATF.

J is TRBJ2-1 and V is TRBV6-5; 10 nucleotides match TRBD2. The V gene end was trimmed by 10 bases and the J gene end by 5 bases; junction bases not matched to a gene: 23. Germline lookup yields CDR1 MNHEY and CDR2 SVGAGI. The CDR3 consists of 19 residues. The CDR3 reads CATTRTSGELTRRHNEQFF. CDR3 DNA: TGTGCCACAACCCGAACTAGCGGGGAACTAACCCGCCGACACAATGAGCAGTTCTTC.

CDR3 sequence: CASSPDRDTEAFF. The CDR3 nucleotides are TGTGCCAGCAGCCCAGACAGGGACACTGAAGCTTTCTTT. V and J are TRBV7-9 and TRBJ1-1, with 7 bases that match TRBD1. The CDR3 contains 13 residues. Germline loops: CDR1 SEHNR, CDR2 FQNEAQ (reference sequence). V trimming: 5 bases; J trimming: 3 bases; junction bases outside the gene matches: 3. Variable domain in full (rest from reference TRBV7-9 and TRBJ1-1): DTGVSQNPRHKITKRGQNVTFRCDPISEHNRLYWYRQTLGQGPEFLTYFQNEAQLEKSRLLSDRFSAERPKGSFSTLEIQRTEQGDSAMYLCASSPDRDTEAFFGQGTRLTVV.

This clonotype showed up many times. This chain joins TRBV4-1 and TRBJ1-1; TRBD1 matches at 10 bases. CDR1 and CDR2 from the germline V gene are MGHRA and YSYEKL. V lost 4 bases and J lost 8; bases outside the gene matches: 7. The CDR3 contains 14 residues. This CDR3 is CASSPERTGGEAFF. The CDR3 DNA follows: TGCGCCAGCAGCCCGGAAAGGACAGGGGGAGAAGCTTTCTTT.

This clonotype was seen more than once but under ten times. V usage is TRBV7-2 and J usage is TRBJ2-4, with D uncertain. V lost 5 bases and J lost 2, with 7 bases in between. This CDR3 comprises 13 residues. Germline V gene data show CDR1 as SGHTA and CDR2 as FQGNSA. The CDR3 protein is CASSLTPKNIQYF. The CDR3, as DNA: TGTGCCAGCAGCCTAACCCCCAAAAACATTCAGTACTTC.

In its sample, this clonotype was seen a few times. Its ends do not fully match the called genes, so a read error is possible. This chain uses TRBV7-2 with TRBJ2-1; the D is unclear. CDR1 and CDR2 from the germline V gene are SGHTA and FQGNSA. CDR3 length: 14 residues. This CDR3 reads CALSPGLLNNEPFF. The CDR3 DNA is TGTGCCCTCAGCCCGGGTCTACTCAATAATGAGCCGTTCTTC. Combining the CDR3 with reference TRBV7-2 and TRBJ2-1 gives the whole variable domain GAGVSQSPSNKVTEKGKDVELRCDPISGHTALYWYRQSLGQGLEFLIYFQGNSAPDKSGLPSDRFSAERTGGSVSTLTIQRTQQEDSAVYLCALSPGLLNNEPFFGPGTRLTVL.

As to this clonotype: It may be a read error: a sequence one base away is much more abundant. No conserved phenylalanine or tryptophan ends this CDR3, so it is likely a read error. The chain has TRBV12-3 or TRBV12-4 and TRBJ2-1; TRBD1 agrees at 9 bases. V lost 7 bases, J lost 3 bases, and 7 bases stayed unmatched. The CDR3 is made up of 15 amino acids. CDR3 region: CASTRGTGNYNEQFC. The CDR3 DNA sequence: TGTGCCAGCACCAGGGGGACAGGGAACTACAATGAGCAGTTCTGC.

V and J are TRBV7-9 and TRBJ2-7, with 7 bases identical to TRBD1. J gave up 0 bases and V 4 bases, and 6 bases lay outside the gene matches. CDR3 length: 15 amino acids. The germline V gene encodes CDR1 SEHNR and CDR2 FQNEAQ (reference sequence). CDR3 sequence (DNA): TGTGCCAGCAGCTCGAGGGACAGCTACTCCTACGAGCAGTACTTC. Translation: CASSSRDSYSYEQYF.

This clonotype was counted a few times. The J gene is TRBJ1-5, the V gene TRBV19, with D possibly being TRBD1 (5 bases). The CDR3 has 14 amino acids. Germline lookup yields CDR1 LNHDA and CDR2 SQIVND (reference sequence). The V end was cut by 5 bases, the J end by 10 bases, with 18 bases between. The CDR3 sequence is CASSEGQVSPPQHF. The DNA of the CDR3 is TGTGCCAGTAGTGAGGGGCAGGTTTCTCCTCCCCAGCATTTT.

This clonotype was observed a few times. CDR3 in amino acids: CSGGQNTEAFF. The CDR3 coding sequence is TGCAGCGGGGGGCAGAACACTGAAGCTTTCTTT. The chain has TRBV29-1 and TRBJ1-1, with D possibly being TRBD1 (6 bases). Germline values: CDR1 SQVTM, CDR2 ANQGSEA. The CDR3 has 11 residues. V was clipped by 7 bases and J by 1 base, with 7 bases between them.

This clonotype has ten or more counts. This rearrangement joins TRBV7-2 to TRBJ1-1; TRBD1 agrees at 10 bases. In germline, CDR1 is SGHTA, CDR2 FQGNSA. After removal of 5 bases from V and 4 bases from J, the junction contained 4 bases not matched to a gene. The CDR3 loop spans 14 amino acids. This chain's CDR3 is CASSQDRGGTEAFF. The CDR3 DNA reads as TGTGCCAGCAGCCAGGACAGGGGGGGCACTGAAGCTTTCTTT.

This sequence joins TRBV5-8 and TRBJ1-2; 10 bases are shared with TRBD1. CDR1 and CDR2 (germline): SGHTS, YDEGEE. The CDR3 consists of 19 residues. Trimming removed 4 bases from V and 5 bases from J; junction bases left unmatched: 20. The CDR3 here is CASSTPDRGRVSAGYGYTF. The DNA of the CDR3 is TGTGCCAGCAGCACGCCCGACAGGGGGCGCGTTAGTGCGGGGTATGGCTACACCTTC.

This clonotype showed up just a few times. The chain combines TRBV7-2 with TRBJ1-6, with D unclear. CDR3 size: 15 residues. The germline CDR1 and CDR2 sequences are SGHTA and FQGNSA. V was trimmed by 1 base and J by 3 bases, leaving 7 bases between them. CDR3 sequence reads: CASSLGAIYNSPLHF. CDR3 sequence (DNA): TGTGCCAGCAGCTTAGGCGCAATCTATAATTCACCCCTCCACTTT.

This clonotype was recorded a few times. The chain couples TRBV6-1 to TRBJ2-4, with 12 bases lining up with TRBD2. This CDR3 has 14 residues. The germline CDR1 and CDR2 sequences are MNHNS and SASEGT. For the CDR3, the DNA is TGTGTGACCCAGCTAGCGGGGGGGAAAAACATTCAGTACTTC. This encodes CVTQLAGGKNIQYF.

The rearrangement links TRBV7-9 to TRBJ1-2; tentatively, D is TRBD1 (6 bases). The CDR3 runs to 12 residues. Per germline, CDR1 SEHNR and CDR2 FQNEAQ (reference sequence). V lost 5 bases and J 6 bases, leaving 10 bases between the germline ends. DNA for the CDR3: TGTGCCAGCAGCATATGGACAGATGGCTACACCTTC. Protein sequence: CASSIWTDGYTF. The full variable domain, with the rest looked up from reference TRBV7-9 and TRBJ1-2, is DTGVSQNPRHKITKRGQNVTFRCDPISEHNRLYWYRQTLGQGPEFLTYFQNEAQLEKSRLLSDRFSAERPKGSFSTLEIQRTEQGDSAMYLCASSIWTDGYTFGSGTRLTVV.

This clonotype was recorded a few times. This chain connects TRBV5-6 to TRBJ2-1; TRBD2 agrees at 9 bases. The CDR3 loop spans 19 amino acids. With V trimmed by 4 bases and J by 0 bases, 14 bases remained unmatched. Germline V gene sequence: CDR1 SGHDT, CDR2 YYEEEE. CDR3 sequence reads: CASSPWGTRGGGSYNEQFF. As DNA, the CDR3 is TGTGCCAGCAGCCCCTGGGGCACGCGGGGGGGCGGCTCCTACAATGAGCAGTTCTTC.